The 28 T cell receptor beta chains below come from one sample, sequenced in a study of T cell changes during pregnancy in multiple sclerosis. The assay was immunoSEQ multiplex PCR, and TCRdb's table has in-frame clones only and misses some. The sample contains roughly 23,000 clones, around nine tenths of which appear only once. The specimen comprised CD8+ T cells from peripheral blood mononuclear cells, sampled in the first trimester of pregnancy. The receptors come from a female donor with multiple sclerosis, enrolled in a pregnancy study.

This clone was found once. The chain uses TRBV15 and TRBJ1-1, with TRBD1 matching over 7 bases. The CDR3 is made up of 13 amino acids. The V and J ends lost 8 bases and 3 bases, in that order; junction bases with no gene match: 6. Germline V CDR1 and CDR2: LNHNV, YYDKDF (reference sequence). CDR3 loop: CATADREDTEAFF. CDR3 in DNA: TGTGCCACCGCCGACAGGGAGGACACTGAAGCTTTCTTT.

The chain employs TRBV27 and TRBJ2-1; 15 bases are shared with TRBD2. The CDR3 is made up of 17 amino acids. V lost 5 bases, J lost 4 bases, and 6 bases stayed unmatched. Germline CDR1 and CDR2: MNHEY and SMNVEV (reference sequence). For the CDR3, the DNA is TGTGCCAGCAGTCCCCACGGACTAGCGGGAGGGTACAATGAGCAGTTCTTC. Translation gives CASSPHGLAGGYNEQFF.

This clone has just one count. This rearrangement joins TRBV28 to TRBJ2-1; 15 bases map to TRBD2. There are 18 residues in the CDR3. In germline, CDR1 is MDHEN, CDR2 SYDVKM. V lost 4 bases to trimming and J lost 1 base; unmatched junction nucleotides: 5. CDR3 nucleotides: TGTGCCAGCAGTTCCGGACTAGCGGGAGGGCCGTCCTACAATGAGCAGTTCTTC. Its translation is CASSSGLAGGPSYNEQFF.

The gene calls are TRBV2 and TRBJ1-1; no clear D. Germline V CDR1 and CDR2: SNHLY, FYNNEI. This CDR3 comprises 11 residues. Trimming left V 7 bases short and J 2 bases short, with 5 bases between. CDR3 protein: CASTGNTEAFF. The CDR3 region has the DNA TGTGCCAGCACGGGTAACACTGAAGCTTTCTTT.

Within the sample, this clone is medium-sized. The rearrangement joins TRBV6-4 to TRBJ2-3; weak D call: TRBD1 (6 bases). This CDR3 comprises 13 residues. Trimming took off 2 bases at V and 3 bases at J, with 6 bases between the two ends. CDR1 and CDR2 (germline): MRHNA, SNTAGT. The CDR3 DNA reads TGTGCCAGCAGTGACAGGGGGACAGATACGCAGTATTTT. Its protein is CASSDRGTDTQYF.

V gene TRBV6-5 combines with J gene TRBJ2-7, with 7 bases lining up with TRBD2. The V segment lost 3 bases and the J segment 2 bases; nucleotides outside the gene matches: 7. The CDR3 sequence is 15 residues long. Germline values: CDR1 MNHEY, CDR2 SVGAGI. CDR3 in amino acids: CASSYGGDPTYEQYF. The CDR3 DNA follows: TGTGCCAGCAGTTATGGGGGGGACCCTACCTACGAGCAGTACTTC.

The rearrangement uses TRBV15 and TRBJ2-3; 7 positions match TRBD2. Germline V gene sequence: CDR1 LNHNV, CDR2 YYDKDF (reference sequence). After removal of 0 bases from V and 4 bases from J, the junction contained 13 bases not matched to a gene. This CDR3 contains 18 residues. The CDR3 loop reads CATSRDPREGREADTQYF. CDR3 DNA: TGTGCCACCAGCAGAGATCCCAGGGAGGGCCGGGAAGCAGATACGCAGTATTTT.

The chain is built from TRBV5-6 and TRBJ2-4; 8 positions match TRBD2. Germline V CDR1 and CDR2: SGHDT, YYEEEE. This CDR3 has 16 residues. With V trimmed by 0 bases and J by 0 bases, 2 bases remained unmatched. DNA for the CDR3: TGTGCCAGCAGCTTGGGTAGCGGGATAGCCAAAAACATTCAGTACTTC. This sequence encodes CASSLGSGIAKNIQYF. Filled out from reference TRBV5-6 and TRBJ2-4, the complete variable domain reads DAGVTQSPTHLIKTRGQQVTLRCSPKSGHDTVSWYQQALGQGPQFIFQYYEEEERQRGNFPDRFSGHQFPNYSSELNVNALLLGDSALYLCASSLGSGIAKNIQYFGAGTRLSVL.

V gene TRBV7-9 combines with J gene TRBJ2-5, with 10 bases aligning to TRBD2. This CDR3 comprises 16 residues. Per germline, CDR1 SEHNR and CDR2 FQNEAQ (reference sequence). The junction had 6 bases not matched to a gene; V was cut back by 2 bases and J by 3 bases. CDR3 nucleotides: TGTGCCAGCAGCTTATGGGGACTAGCGATGGAAGAGACCCAGTACTTC. Translating it yields CASSLWGLAMEETQYF. Drawing the rest from reference TRBV7-9 and TRBJ2-5, the complete variable domain is DTGVSQNPRHKITKRGQNVTFRCDPISEHNRLYWYRQTLGQGPEFLTYFQNEAQLEKSRLLSDRFSAERPKGSFSTLEIQRTEQGDSAMYLCASSLWGLAMEETQYFGPGTRLLVL.

This clone appeared once. The rearrangement links TRBV7-9 to TRBJ1-1; maybe TRBD1 (5 bases). The CDR3 length is 15 residues. V lost 4 bases and J lost 6, with 18 bases in between. CDR1 SEHNR and CDR2 FQNEAQ come from the germline V gene (reference sequence). The CDR3 loop reads CASSSRGVAGPEAFF. CDR3 nucleotide sequence: TGTGCCAGCAGCTCACGCGGTGTGGCGGGGCCTGAAGCTTTCTTT.

V and J are TRBV5-6 and TRBJ2-7, with D unclear. The CDR3 is 14 amino acids. Deletions cut 1 base from V and 4 bases from J, with 12 bases between. In germline, CDR1 is SGHDT, CDR2 YYEEEE. CDR3 in DNA: TGTGCCAGCAGCTTGTTCAGCGCTATTTACGAGCAGTACTTC. Protein: CASSLFSAIYEQYF.

This chain joins TRBV6-5 and TRBJ2-1; the D gene is possibly TRBD2 (6 bases). The V gene lost 2 bases and the J gene lost 8 bases, with 16 bases spanning the gap. The CDR3 is made up of 15 amino acids. The V gene's germline CDR1 is MNHEY and CDR2 SVGAGI. The CDR3 protein is CASSYRAGYGDEQFF. DNA for the CDR3: TGTGCCAGCAGTTACCGAGCGGGCTACGGCGATGAGCAGTTCTTC.

The chain joins TRBV29-1 to TRBJ2-2, with 7 positions matching TRBD1. V lost 5 bases, J lost 6 bases, and 0 bases stayed unmatched. The CDR3 totals 11 residues. Per germline, CDR1 SQVTM and CDR2 ANQGSEA. The CDR3: CSVTGAGELFF. CDR3 coding DNA: TGCAGCGTTACAGGGGCCGGGGAGCTGTTTTTT.

The gene calls are TRBV29-1 and TRBJ1-2, with TRBD1 matching over 9 bases. This CDR3 has 14 amino acids. V trimming: 7 bases; J trimming: 1 base; junction bases outside the gene matches: 7. Germline assignment: CDR1 SQVTM and CDR2 ANQGSEA. As DNA, the CDR3 is TGCAGCGCCGCCGGACAGGGGCGTAACTATGGCTACACCTTC. This gives the protein CSAAGQGRNYGYTF.

This sequence joins TRBV27 and TRBJ2-2, with 12 bases lining up with TRBD2. CDR1 and CDR2 from the germline V gene are MNHEY and SMNVEV (reference sequence). Losses at the gene ends were 1 base for V and 5 bases for J; bases not matched to a gene: 5. This CDR3 has 17 amino acids. The CDR3 DNA follows: TGTGCCAGCAGTTTATGGCTAGCGGGAGGGCGGACCGGGGAGCTGTTTTTT. Protein: CASSLWLAGGRTGELFF.

The chain is built from TRBV19 and TRBJ2-1; 8 bases match TRBD2. The J segment lost 3 bases and the V segment lost 3 bases, leaving 7 bases of the junction unmatched. Germline V CDR1 and CDR2: LNHDA, SQIVND (reference sequence). This CDR3 is built from 16 residues. Written as DNA, the CDR3 is TGTGCCAGTAGTATTATGGGGCTAGCGGGCTACAATGAGCAGTTCTTC. Protein: CASSIMGLAGYNEQFF.

This clone has only a few counts. The chain has TRBV27 and TRBJ2-7; 7 nucleotides agree with TRBD1. Germline V gene lookup returns CDR1 MNHEY and CDR2 SMNVEV (reference sequence). CDR3 length equals 12 residues. The ends lost 6 bases at V and 1 base at J; junction bases unmatched: 0. CDR3 DNA: TGTGCCAGCAGGGACAGGTCCTACGAGCAGTACTTC. Its protein product is CASRDRSYEQYF.

The J gene is TRBJ2-1, the V gene TRBV7-9, with 12 bases lining up with TRBD2. V trimming: 2 bases; J trimming: 9 bases; junction bases outside the gene matches: 5. The CDR3 is made up of 15 amino acids. Germline values: CDR1 SEHNR, CDR2 FQNEAQ (reference sequence). CDR3 bases: TGTGCCAGCAGCTTACCTCGGACTAGCGGGGTTGAGCAGTTCTTC. This translates into CASSLPRTSGVEQFF.

This rearrangement joins TRBV7-9 to TRBJ2-2; 7 bases align to TRBD1. J was trimmed by 2 bases and V by 4 bases; bases with no gene match: 4. CDR1 and CDR2 from the germline V gene are SEHNR and FQNEAQ (reference sequence). The CDR3 contains 15 residues. CDR3 residues: CASSSWDSNTGELFF. The CDR3 DNA follows: TGTGCCAGCAGCTCCTGGGACAGCAACACCGGGGAGCTGTTTTTT.

V is TRBV18 and J is TRBJ1-2, with D possibly matching TRBD1 (6 bases). The germline V gene encodes CDR1 KGHSH and CDR2 LQKENI. Between the trimmed V and J ends, which lost 5 bases and 4 bases, there was a span of 14 bases. CDR3 size: 14 residues. This CDR3 reads CASSSPGQPYGYTF. The CDR3 bases are TGTGCCAGCTCATCGCCGGGACAACCCTATGGCTACACCTTC. The whole variable domain, filled in from reference TRBV18 and TRBJ1-2, reads NAGVMQNPRHLVRRRGQEARLRCSPMKGHSHVYWYRQLPEEGLKFMVYLQKENIIDESGMPKERFSAEFPKEGPSILRIQQVVRGDSAAYFCASSSPGQPYGYTFGSGTRLTVV.

This clone has only one observation. The chain combines TRBV27 with TRBJ1-1; D possibly corresponds to TRBD1 (5 bases). Germline V gene lookup returns CDR1 MNHEY and CDR2 SMNVEV (reference sequence). Between the trimmed V and J ends, which lost 1 base and 3 bases, there was a span of 12 bases. This CDR3 spans 15 amino acids. CDR3 amino acids: CASSLYLGVDTEAFF. CDR3 DNA: TGTGCCAGCAGTTTATATTTAGGGGTGGACACTGAAGCTTTCTTT.

The CDR3 reads CASLGGLASTDTQYF. CDR3 DNA sequence: TGTGCCAGCCTCGGAGGGCTTGCGAGCACAGATACGCAGTATTTT. This chain connects TRBV5-5 to TRBJ2-3, with TRBD2 as a possible D gene (6 bases). The CDR3 has 15 residues. Trimming removed 7 bases from V and 0 bases from J, with 15 bases in between. Per germline, CDR1 SGHKS and CDR2 YYEKEE (reference sequence).

The chain's CDR3 is CASGSTDRSYEQYF. DNA of the CDR3: TGTGCTAGTGGTTCCACGGACAGGTCCTACGAGCAGTACTTC. V usage is TRBV12-5 and J usage is TRBJ2-7; 7 bases map to TRBD1. This CDR3 is 14 amino acids long. CDR1 is LGHNT and CDR2 is FRNRAP in the germline V gene. V trimming: 4 bases; J trimming: 1 base; junction bases outside the gene matches: 4. Complete variable domain (other parts from reference TRBV12-5 and TRBJ2-7): DARVTQTPRHKVTEMGQEVTMRCQPILGHNTVFWYRQTMMQGLELLAYFRNRAPLDDSGMPKDRFSAEMPDATLATLKIQPSEPRDSAVYFCASGSTDRSYEQYFGPGTRLTVT.

V and J are TRBV2 and TRBJ1-1; tentative D call: TRBD1 (5 bases). This CDR3 is 14 amino acids long. Trimming took 7 bases from V and 6 from J, leaving 18 bases between them. Germline V gene data show CDR1 as SNHLY and CDR2 as FYNNEI. The CDR3 loop is CASKVGGVEPEAFF. The DNA for the CDR3 is TGTGCCAGCAAAGTGGGGGGGGTCGAGCCTGAAGCTTTCTTT.

The chain has TRBV7-9 and TRBJ1-3, with TRBD1 as a possible D gene (6 bases). From germline, CDR1 is SEHNR and CDR2 FQNEAQ (reference sequence). V lost 1 base to trimming and J lost 2 bases, with 15 bases between them. This CDR3 contains 17 residues. CDR3 DNA: TGTGCCAGCAGCTTAGGTTCGGGGGGCGCGCCTGGAAACACCATATATTTT. As protein: CASSLGSGGAPGNTIYF.

The rearrangement links TRBV7-9 to TRBJ2-7; 8 bases are shared with TRBD2. Germline V gene lookup returns CDR1 SEHNR and CDR2 FQNEAQ (reference sequence). With 5 bases clipped from V and 0 bases from J, the junction kept 9 bases outside the gene matches. The CDR3 spans 16 residues. For the CDR3, the DNA is TGTGCCAGCAGCGCGCCGACTAGCGCGAGCTCCTACGAGCAGTACTTC. Its translation: CASSAPTSASSYEQYF.

This clone was seen once. V and J are TRBV9 and TRBJ1-5; D is possibly TRBD1 (5 bases). V lost 0 bases and J lost 1, with 8 bases in between. There are 15 residues in the CDR3. CDR1 and CDR2 (germline): SGDLS, YYNGEE. The CDR3 loop is CASSVDGGSNQPQHF. CDR3 bases: TGTGCCAGCAGCGTAGATGGGGGGAGCAATCAGCCCCAGCATTTT.

V usage is TRBV7-9 and J usage is TRBJ1-2; 10 bases align to TRBD1. Germline V CDR1 and CDR2: SEHNR, FQNEAQ (reference sequence). Germline trimming cut 5 bases from V and 6 bases from J; bases unmatched to any gene: 12. The CDR3 runs to 16 residues. The CDR3 reads CASSKTWDRGGDGYTF. The CDR3 DNA sequence: TGTGCCAGCAGCAAAACGTGGGACAGGGGAGGGGATGGCTACACCTTC.